This is a list of T cell receptor beta chains from one sample in a study of PD-1 blockade in classical Hodgkin lymphoma. Method: immunoSEQ multiplex PCR; TCRdb's copy keeps in-frame clones and lacks some. The table records about 89,000 clones, approximately 90% of them present only once. The material sequenced was peripheral blood mononuclear cells (PBMCs), taken before the fourth cycle of nivolumab. Receptors originate from a human donor with classical Hodgkin lymphoma. The conserved cysteine and the conserved F or W are not part of the CDR3 here. The D gene is left open where the match is weak.

length,D,V,CDR3
11,.,TRBV11-2,ASSFGTLYEQY
16,TRBD1,TRBV6-1,ASSEGFVGQIANYGYT
12,.,TRBV5-1,ASSSTSMNTEAF
11,TRBD1,TRBV29-1,SVEAGGIYEQY
12,TRBD1,TRBV2,AGKGDRFNEKLF
14,.,TRBV16,ASSLRLPTTPNIQY
10,.,TRBV5-6,ASRWGTTEAF
11,.,TRBV5-6,ASSKPYNYGYT
14,.,TRBV4-2,ASSLPVDGDSYEQY
12,.,TRBV27,ASSPRTRNTEAF
12,TRBD1,TRBV30,AWRNRDRAPGYT
12,.,TRBV6-5,ASSYSLDPTEAF
11,.,TRBV7-9,ASSLGEATEAF
12,TRBD1,TRBV9,ASSSGQGGVGYT
13,TRBD1,TRBV30,AWSGGTGGLQPQH
16,.,TRBV27,ASSPQVGVHVDTGELF
16,TRBD1,TRBV23-1,ASSQLRDRRRRYNEQF
14,.,TRBV7-9,ASSSARGQNTGELF
11,TRBD1,TRBV5-6,ASSWGQFYEQY
11,.,TRBV5-6,ASSWGPTYEQY
12,.,TRBV30,AWSFASLNQPQH
12,.,TRBV30,AWSVHVEYTEAF
12,.,TRBV30,AWSVMGANYGYT
12,.,TRBV4-3,ASSQEGLYGEQF
14,TRBD1,TRBV7-3,ASSLFQGAMNTEAF
10,.,TRBV5-5,ASSTDGNTIY
12,.,TRBV5-1,ASSLSGSGNGYT
15,TRBD2,TRBV4-2,ASSQDGLAGGTDTQY
9,.,TRBV30,AWSVIAEAF
15,.,TRBV6-1,ASSEARAAGWIDTQY
13,.,TRBV5-6,ASSLRGEGYYGYT
12,.,TRBV6-4,ASSDSQGSTGYT
14,TRBD1,TRBV11-3,ASSLRSGTGKNEQY
10,.,TRBV6-5,ASSRTGFEQY
12,.,TRBV28,ASSLRVGGTGYT
12,.,TRBV27,ASSFGGTYNEQF
13,.,TRBV7-9,ASSTLVRGGNIQY
13,.,TRBV23-1,ASSLRHSLNSPLH
13,TRBD1,TRBV6-1,ASRKDRVVSYEQY
14,.,TRBV7-2,ASSLGRGYRNQPQH
14,.,TRBV19,ASSGPGGFSNQPQH
12,TRBD1,TRBV7-9,ASSLSTGVSGYT
11,.,TRBV6-4,ASSDGQQRPQY
10,.,TRBV30,AWSLQWGEQY
10,.,TRBV4-3,ASSQVANEQF
12,TRBD1,TRBV7-2,ASSSDRGLYGYT
13,TRBD2,TRBV4-2,ASSPWTSGGYEQY
14,TRBD2,TRBV30,AWIKGLAANTGELF
12,TRBD1,TRBV5-1,ASSLETGGQPQH
16,TRBD2,TRBV27,ASSLLAGGLQGTDTQY
13,.,TRBV2,ASLGGQDVYNEQF
10,TRBD2,TRBV30,AWIRLAGEQY
10,.,TRBV5-5,ASSSLRTEAF
14,TRBD1,TRBV6-5,ASSYSRTGTLQPQH
12,.,TRBV11-1,ASSFRVLADTQY
13,.,TRBV6-5,ASSYKGGVNYEQY
18,TRBD2,TRBV6-1,ASSEVPTAGGLLSKNIQY
14,.,TRBV5-6,ASSLVSNSATETQY
12,.,TRBV7-2,ASSRGSTNEKLF